In its sample, the clone carrying this TCR beta chain was seen many times. Its target is not known. V was pared by 6 bases and J by 7 bases, with 17 bases between. CDR3 length: 14 amino acids. The germline V gene has CDR1 MNHNS and CDR2 SASEGT. TCRdb reprocessed the 5' RACE reads with MiXCR, giving one entry per CDR3 protein. The profile shows about 700,000 distinct CDR3 sequences, 6.1% of them singletons. This sample stems from a study of identical twins. The study, taken as a whole, reports: These conclusions were based on statistical analysis (cross-sectional, not following the same donors). Models predicted too little out-of-frame TCR alpha sharing in monozygotic twins.

The receptor was derived from a man younger than 35 in good health. Sample: naive T cells sorted from blood. V is TRBV6-1 and J is TRBJ2-3; D possibly matches TRBD1 or TRBD2 (6 bases each). The CDR3 sequence: CASRIERGRYTQYF. The CDR3 DNA is TGTGCCAGCAGGATTGAAAGGGGGAGGTATACGCAGTATTTT.